This T cell receptor (beta chain) was identified in a study of T-cell reconstitution after alpha-beta-depleted transplantation in children. Per germline, CDR1 SGDLS and CDR2 YYNGEE. This CDR3 comprises 15 residues. Trimming pared 0 bases from V and 0 bases from J, leaving 9 bases between. The authors prepared the TCRbeta library with unique molecular identifiers. Using its own MiXCR run on the PCR reads, TCRdb lists one record per CDR3 protein. Found here are approximately 520,000 distinct CDR3 sequences, 30% to 35% of them singletons; the top ten hold approximately 2.3%. The sequence was obtained from a human donor who donated a stem cell graft to a child with aplastic anemia. The source material was PBMCs from the stem cell graft donor, sampled from the stem cell graft. The rearrangement uses TRBV9 and TRBJ1-2; D is unclear. CDR3 region: CASSVASISNYGYTF. The CDR3 DNA follows: TGTGCCAGCAGCGTAGCTAGCATTTCTAACTATGGCTACACCTTC.